The entry below gives a single T cell receptor beta chain sequence along with its context. Additional DNA sequences in this sample encode the identical CDR3. Resolution of symptoms, clearance, or two negative PCRs was present in recovered Cohort 3 donors. This record belongs to a study of blood T cell repertoires in COVID-19. The CDR3 length is 14 residues. The V end was cut by 3 bases, the J end by 5 bases, with 13 bases between. Germline V gene sequence: CDR1 KGHSH, CDR2 LQKENI. Methods used by the authors: Quantification of nucleated cells was approximated via reference gene primer amplification. Produced via immunoSEQ multiplex PCR; TCRdb's table is partial and in-frame only. The DNA gave D and trimming, while V, J and clone size come from that table. The sample lists nearly 400,000 clones; around 92% were seen once.

The TCR was taken from a woman aged 25 to 39 who had recovered from COVID-19. This rearrangement joins TRBV18 to TRBJ2-5; a weak D match, TRBD1 (5 bases). Sequenced input: PBMCs or T cells enriched from blood (not recorded which). The CDR3 region is CASSPTQGGETQYF. The CDR3 coding sequence is TGTGCCAGCTCACCTACGCAGGGCGGCGAGACCCAGTACTTC.